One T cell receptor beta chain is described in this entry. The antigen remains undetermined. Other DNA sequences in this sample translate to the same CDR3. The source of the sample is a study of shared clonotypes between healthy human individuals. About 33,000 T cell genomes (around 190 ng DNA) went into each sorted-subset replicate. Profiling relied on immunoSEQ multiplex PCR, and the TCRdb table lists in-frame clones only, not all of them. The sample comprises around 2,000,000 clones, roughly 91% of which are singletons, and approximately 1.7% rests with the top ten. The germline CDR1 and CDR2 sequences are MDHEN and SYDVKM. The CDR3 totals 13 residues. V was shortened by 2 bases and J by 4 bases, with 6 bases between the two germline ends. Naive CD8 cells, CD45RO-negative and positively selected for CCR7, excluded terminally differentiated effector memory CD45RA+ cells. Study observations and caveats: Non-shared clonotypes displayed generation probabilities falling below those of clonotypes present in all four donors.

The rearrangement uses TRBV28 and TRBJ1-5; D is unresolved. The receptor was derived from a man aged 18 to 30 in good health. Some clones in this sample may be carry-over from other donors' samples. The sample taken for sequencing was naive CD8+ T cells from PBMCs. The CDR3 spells CASSLLQNQPQHF. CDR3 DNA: TGTGCCAGCAGTTTACTACAGAATCAGCCCCAGCATTTT.